A selection of T cell receptor beta chains follows, all from one sample in a study of cytomegalovirus exposure and HLA in healthy donors. Using immunoSEQ multiplex PCR, the repertoire was profiled, and TCRdb retains in-frame clones only, with some absent. The sample includes some 120,000 clones, roughly 90% seen only once; the top ten take approximately 2.1%. The sample consisted of PBMCs. These receptors originate from a woman aged 18-30 years in good health and CMV-seronegative. Both conserved end residues are part of each CDR3. Fields, in order: D gene, J gene, V gene, clone size, CDR3 DNA, CDR3 protein. D genes are given only for firm matches. Clone size appears in some rows only: once, few, many, or a class for an expanded clone.

>.|TRBJ1-4|TRBV15|.
TGTGCCACCAGCAGAGCCCAAGGGGCAGGTGCACTGTTTTTT
CATSRAQGAGALFF
>.|TRBJ1-4|TRBV2|.
TGTGCCAGCAAAGCAGGAACTAATGAAAAACTGTTTTTT
CASKAGTNEKLFF
>TRBD1|TRBJ1-2|TRBV7-2|.
TGTGCCAGCAGCTCAAATACCCGGACAGGGGCCTACTATGGCTACACCTTC
CASSSNTRTGAYYGYTF
>.|TRBJ1-5|TRBV27|.
TGTGCCAGCAGCCCATGGGCGAATCAGCCCCAGCATTTT
CASSPWANQPQHF
>.|TRBJ2-7|TRBV13|.
TGTGCCAGCAGCTTAGGGTATCCGGGTAGGTACGAGCAGTACTTC
CASSLGYPGRYEQYF
>.|TRBJ2-5|TRBV28|.
TGTGCCAGCAATGCCTTAACAGGTTTGGGGCAAGAGACCCAGTACTTC
CASNALTGLGQETQYF
>TRBD2|TRBJ2-1|TRBV10-3|once
TGTGCCATCACCCGAGAGGGGAGGGGAGGGTCCTACAATGAGCAGTTCTTC
CAITREGRGGSYNEQFF
>.|TRBJ1-3|TRBV18|.
TGTGCCAGCTCACCACCCAGTTGGTCTGGAAACACCATATATTTT
CASSPPSWSGNTIYF
>.|TRBJ1-4|TRBV7-9|.
TGTGCCAGCAGCCCCGTGGGGGGGAGGACTAATGAAAAACTGTTTTTT
CASSPVGGRTNEKLFF
>.|TRBJ1-5|TRBV30|.
TGTGCCTGGAGTGTAGACTTGACCCCCAATCAGCCCCAGCATTTT
CAWSVDLTPNQPQHF
>TRBD2|TRBJ2-3|TRBV29-1|.
TGCAGCGTCGAAACTAGCGGGAGTGGCACAGATACGCAGTATTTT
CSVETSGSGTDTQYF
>TRBD1|TRBJ1-2|TRBV19|.
TGTGCCAGTAGTATAGACCCGGACAGGGACTATGGCTACACCTTC
CASSIDPDRDYGYTF
>.|TRBJ1-5|TRBV28|.
TGTGCCAGCAGTTCCCCCCCAGGGGATCAGCCCCAGCATTTT
CASSSPPGDQPQHF
>TRBD2|TRBJ2-7|TRBV13|once
TGTGCCAGCAGCCCCGCCCCACCGGGACTAGCGTCCTACGAGCAGTACTTC
CASSPAPPGLASYEQYF
>TRBD1|TRBJ2-7|TRBV27|.
TGTGCCAGCAGTTTGACAGGGGTGGATGAGCAGTACTTC
CASSLTGVDEQYF
>.|TRBJ1-2|TRBV28|.
TGTGCCAGCAAACCTTCCGGGGTGAAGGGCTACACCTTC
CASKPSGVKGYTF
>.|TRBJ2-1|TRBV19|.
TGTGCCAGTAGTCTCGCCCGGTTCTACAATGAGCAGTTCTTC
CASSLARFYNEQFF
>.|TRBJ2-1|TRBV11-3|.
TGTGCCAGCAGCGCTGTGGCGAGGGGGTGGAATGAGCAGTTCTTC
CASSAVARGWNEQFF
>TRBD1|TRBJ2-7|TRBV5-1|.
TGCGCCAGCAGCTGGGACAGCTCCTACGAGCAGTACTTC
CASSWDSSYEQYF
>TRBD1|TRBJ2-3|TRBV4-3|.
TGCGCCAGCAGCCAAAGGGGGCGAGGGAAAGATACGCAGTATTTT
CASSQRGRGKDTQYF
>TRBD2|TRBJ2-2|TRBV7-9|.
TGTGCCAGCAGCTCGACTAGCGGGGCCGGGGAGCTGTTTTTT
CASSSTSGAGELFF
>TRBD2|TRBJ2-1|TRBV7-7|.
TGTGCTAGCAGCGCGGACCTACTAGCGGTTGAGCAGTTCTTC
CASSADLLAVEQFF
>.|TRBJ1-6|TRBV6-1|.
TGTGCCAGCAGTGAAGCAATTTTAGGCGGGTATAATTCACCCCTCCACTTT
CASSEAILGGYNSPLHF
>TRBD2|TRBJ2-2|TRBV9|once
TGTGCCAGCAGCGAGGGACTAGCGGGAGGCGGGGAGCTGTTTTTT
CASSEGLAGGGELFF
>TRBD1|TRBJ2-3|TRBV4-1|.
TGCGCCAGCAGCCAAGATCCGGACAGGGGAACAGATACGCAGTATTTT
CASSQDPDRGTDTQYF
>TRBD2|TRBJ2-1|TRBV18|once
TGTGCCAGCTCACCCGTGGGGACTAGCGGTTATGAGCAGTTCTTC
CASSPVGTSGYEQFF
>TRBD1|TRBJ2-7|TRBV19|.
TGTGCCAGTAGCCGACAGGGTCCCTACGAGCAGTACTTC
CASSRQGPYEQYF
>TRBD1|TRBJ1-1|TRBV7-8|.
TGTGCCAGCAGCGCCGACAAGAACAGGGGGGTGAACACTGAAGCTTTCTTT
CASSADKNRGVNTEAFF
>TRBD2|TRBJ2-7|TRBV2|.
TGTGCCAGCAGGATTAGCGGGGGGGCGACTACGGGGCAGTACTTC
CASRISGGATTGQYF
>TRBD1|TRBJ2-7|TRBV18|.
TGTGCCAGCTCACCACAGCACCCGACGGTAGGGGGCCCGGAGTCCGAGCAGTACTTC
CASSPQHPTVGGPESEQYF
>.|TRBJ2-3|TRBV7-8|once
TGTGCCAGCAGCCTTGCAGGGGGGACAGATACGCAGTATTTT
CASSLAGGTDTQYF
>TRBD1|TRBJ1-1|TRBV30|.
TGTGCCCTGCAACAGGGGGAGATCAGCACTGAAGCTTTCTTT
CALQQGEISTEAFF
>TRBD1|TRBJ1-2|TRBV28|few
TGTGCCAGCTACAGGGGGCAAGGTGGTGGCTACACCTTC
CASYRGQGGGYTF
>.|TRBJ2-2|TRBV6-5|.
TGTGCCAGCACGGGGACCGGGGAGCTGTTTTTT
CASTGTGELFF
>TRBD1|TRBJ1-1|TRBV28|.
TGTGCCAGCAGTCAAGTGGACAGGGACACTGAAGCTTTCTTT
CASSQVDRDTEAFF
>TRBD2|TRBJ2-3|TRBV19|.
TGTGCCAGTAGTATTCGACTAGCGGGCGGGGGCACAGATACGCAGTATTTT
CASSIRLAGGGTDTQYF
>TRBD2|TRBJ2-2|TRBV11-3|.
TGTGCCAGCAGCTCCCGAGCGGGAAGAGGGCCGAACACCGGGGAGCTGTTTTTT
CASSSRAGRGPNTGELFF
>.|TRBJ1-2|TRBV11-3|few
TGTGCCAGCAGCTTAGCGCGACAGAACTTCCACTATGGCTACACCTTC
CASSLARQNFHYGYTF
>TRBD1|TRBJ2-7|TRBV7-6|.
TGTGCCAGCAGAAACAGGGGCCACGAGCAGTACTTC
CASRNRGHEQYF
>TRBD2|TRBJ2-7|TRBV27|.
TGTGCCAGCAGCCACGGACTAGCGGTAACCTACGAGCAGTACTTC
CASSHGLAVTYEQYF
>TRBD2|TRBJ2-5|TRBV4-2|.
TGTGCCAGCAGCCAGGCCGCGGGAGGGGAGACCCAGTACTTC
CASSQAAGGETQYF
>TRBD1|TRBJ1-5|TRBV6-6|.
TGTGCCAGCAGTGAGACAGGGGATAGGAATCAGCCCCAGCATTTT
CASSETGDRNQPQHF
>TRBD2|TRBJ2-1|TRBV30|.
TGTGCCTGGACCCTTCTAGCGGGGTACAATGAGCAGTTCTTC
CAWTLLAGYNEQFF
>.|TRBJ1-5|TRBV18|.
TGTGCCAGCTCACCGGGGGGACCGGATCAGCCCCAGCATTTT
CASSPGGPDQPQHF
>.|TRBJ1-1|TRBV5-1|once
TGCGCCAGCAGTCAAAGGGGGGAAGCTTTCTTT
CASSQRGEAFF
>.|TRBJ2-1|TRBV7-9|.
TGTGCCAGCAGCTTAGACTCTTCGGAGCAGTTCTTC
CASSLDSSEQFF